Below are 22 T cell receptor beta chains sequenced from a single sample in a study of cytomegalovirus exposure and HLA in healthy donors. Produced via immunoSEQ multiplex PCR; TCRdb's table is partial and in-frame only. The top ten hold roughly 4.2% of the sample, which has 90,000 to 110,000 clones, 70% to 90% seen once. The source material was PBMCs. The source of these receptors is a woman under 30 in good health and CMV-seropositive.

The table lists this clone with many counts. The chain carries TRBV10-1 and TRBJ1-1, with D possibly being TRBD1 (5 bases). This CDR3 spans 13 amino acids. The ends were cut back, 6 bases at V and 4 bases at J, with 12 bases in the middle. The germline V gene encodes CDR1 WNHNN and CDR2 SYGVQD (reference sequence). The CDR3 nucleotides are TGCGCCAGCAGCGCCCGACAGAGCACTGAAGCTTTCTTT. Protein product: CASSARQSTEAFF.

The rearrangement links TRBV7-9 to TRBJ2-4, with TRBD2 identical over 11 bases. This CDR3 has 15 amino acids. Trimming cost V 5 bases and J 4 bases; bases outside gene matches: 4. In germline, CDR1 is SEHNR, CDR2 FQNEAQ (reference sequence). The CDR3 sequence is CASSPTSGVKNIQYF. DNA for the CDR3: TGTGCCAGCAGCCCGACTAGCGGGGTGAAAAACATTCAGTACTTC.

The chain is built from TRBV2 and TRBJ1-1; 7 nucleotides match TRBD1. Germline values: CDR1 SNHLY, CDR2 FYNNEI. Trimming removed 6 bases from V and 0 bases from J; junction bases left unmatched: 1. This CDR3 is built from 13 residues. CDR3 region: CASRGQLNTEAFF. Here the CDR3 DNA reads TGTGCCAGCAGGGGACAGCTGAACACTGAAGCTTTCTTT.

The chain is built from TRBV7-9 and TRBJ1-2, with 7 positions matching TRBD1. The CDR3 consists of 17 residues. The germline gives CDR1 SEHNR, CDR2 FQNEAQ (reference sequence). Germline trimming cut 4 bases from V and 10 bases from J; bases unmatched to any gene: 21. The CDR3, as DNA: TGTGCCAGCAGCTCCTTACCCACGCAACAGGGGTTTTGGGTCTACACCTTC. This gives the protein CASSSLPTQQGFWVYTF.

This rearrangement joins TRBV28 to TRBJ2-7, with D unclear. CDR1 is MDHEN and CDR2 is SYDVKM in the germline V gene. The CDR3 consists of 14 residues. Trimming cost V 5 bases and J 5 bases, with 16 bases left between them. In DNA, the CDR3 is TGTGCCAGCAGTCCCCCGGGTCCCCCGGACGAGCAGTACTTC. Its protein is CASSPPGPPDEQYF.

V usage is TRBV7-8 and J usage is TRBJ2-1, with 8 bases lining up with TRBD1. Germline values: CDR1 SGHVS, CDR2 FQNEAQ. The CDR3 consists of 16 residues. V shed 4 bases, J shed 5 bases, and the junction held 10 bases outside the gene matches. CDR3 DNA: TGTGCCAGCAGCTGGCAGGGGGCTTACGGAAACAATGAGCAGTTCTTC. This encodes CASSWQGAYGNNEQFF.

The V gene is TRBV5-6, the J gene TRBJ1-2, with D tentatively TRBD1 (6 bases). CDR3 length equals 15 residues. V was cut by 0 bases and J by 5 bases, with 14 bases left in between. In germline, CDR1 is SGHDT, CDR2 YYEEEE. As DNA, the CDR3 is TGTGCCAGCAGCTTGGGACAGGTGGTTGGGTATGGCTACACCTTC. Protein: CASSLGQVVGYGYTF.

In this sample, this clone turned up once. V usage is TRBV2 and J usage is TRBJ2-1, with a tentative D call TRBD2 (5 bases). V gave up 6 bases and J gave up 6 bases, with 15 bases separating them. Germline V lookup: CDR1 SNHLY, CDR2 FYNNEI. This CDR3 contains 14 residues. The CDR3 protein is CASSGLIPGNEQFF. The CDR3 coding sequence is TGTGCCAGCAGCGGACTGATCCCCGGCAATGAGCAGTTCTTC.

The CDR3 bases are TGTGCCAGCAGTTTCCTTTCCGTGGGGACAGACAATGAGCAGTTCTTC. This encodes CASSFLSVGTDNEQFF. V gene TRBV27 combines with J gene TRBJ2-1, with 7 nucleotides matching TRBD1. Germline lookup yields CDR1 MNHEY and CDR2 SMNVEV (reference sequence). The CDR3 sequence is 16 residues long. V was clipped by 3 bases and J by 5 bases; unmatched bases: 10.

This chain connects TRBV9 to TRBJ1-3, with D possibly TRBD1 on 6 matching bases. Germline CDR1 SGDLS, CDR2 YYNGEE. Trimming pared 4 bases from V and 8 bases from J, leaving 13 bases between. There are 13 residues in the CDR3. The CDR3 coding sequence is TGTGCCAGCAGCCCTCAGGGGTGGGACACCATATATTTT. Its translation is CASSPQGWDTIYF.

The chain couples TRBV2 to TRBJ1-5; 9 bases match TRBD1. Germline V gene sequence: CDR1 SNHLY, CDR2 FYNNEI. The length of the CDR3 is 15 residues. Losses at the gene ends were 5 bases for V and 7 bases for J; bases not matched to a gene: 9. CDR3 protein: CASSSGQGHRQPQHF. The CDR3 nucleotides read TGTGCCAGCAGTTCGGGACAGGGCCACCGGCAGCCCCAGCATTTT.

The chain joins TRBV6-6 to TRBJ2-7, with TRBD1 matching 8 bases. This CDR3 spans 16 amino acids. The V gene's germline CDR1 is MNHNY and CDR2 SVGAGI (reference sequence). V was clipped by 2 bases and J by 1 base; unmatched bases: 7. For the CDR3, the DNA is TGTGCCAGCAGTTACGAAGGCAGGGGGCGGTCCTACGAGCAGTACTTC. Its translation: CASSYEGRGRSYEQYF.

The chain uses TRBV30 and TRBJ1-2; 9 nucleotides match TRBD1. The CDR3 runs to 13 residues. Losses at the gene ends were 4 bases for V and 3 bases for J; bases not matched to a gene: 3. Germline loops: CDR1 GTSNPN, CDR2 SVGIG (reference sequence). CDR3 in amino acids: CAWKRTGDYGYTF. In nucleotides, the CDR3 is TGTGCCTGGAAACGGACAGGGGACTATGGCTACACCTTC.

This clone turned up a few times. The chain combines TRBV27 with TRBJ2-7, with D possibly being TRBD2 (5 bases). V lost 0 bases and J 3 bases, leaving 12 bases between the germline ends. Germline lookup yields CDR1 MNHEY and CDR2 SMNVEV (reference sequence). The CDR3 contains 15 residues. The CDR3 region has the DNA TGTGCCAGCAGTTTATCTGGACGGGGAAACTACGAGCAGTACTTC. It translates to CASSLSGRGNYEQYF.

The chain is built from TRBV23-1 and TRBJ1-1, with D possibly TRBD1 on 5 matching bases. TRBV23-1 is classed as an ORF, of uncertain function. The V end lost 11 bases, the J end lost 8 bases, and 21 bases lay between the germline ends. This CDR3 spans 13 amino acids. CDR3 protein: CADSRAGPSEAFF. The CDR3 DNA sequence: TGCGCCGACTCCAGGGCCGGTCCGTCAGAAGCTTTCTTT.

V gene TRBV27 combines with J gene TRBJ2-3; TRBD1 agrees at 8 bases. In germline, CDR1 is MNHEY, CDR2 SMNVEV (reference sequence). The CDR3 loop spans 12 amino acids. With 8 bases clipped from V and 7 bases from J, the junction kept 5 bases outside the gene matches. CDR3 in DNA: TGTGCCAGCTCCGACAGGGGCTATACGCAGTATTTT. It translates to CASSDRGYTQYF.

The J gene is TRBJ2-2, the V gene TRBV19; 10 bases agree with TRBD1. The germline V gene has CDR1 LNHDA and CDR2 SQIVND (reference sequence). J lost 3 bases, V lost 5 bases, and 9 bases had no gene match. CDR3 length: 17 amino acids. The CDR3 region has the DNA TGTGCCAGTAGTGTCCCGGGACAGGGGTCTTACACCGGGGAGCTGTTTTTT. This gives the protein CASSVPGQGSYTGELFF.

This chain joins TRBV5-1 and TRBJ2-1; TRBD2 matches at 7 bases. The J segment lost 0 bases and the V segment lost 3 bases, leaving 6 bases of the junction unmatched. Germline V lookup: CDR1 SGHRS, CDR2 YFSETQ. CDR3 length: 16 residues. CDR3 loop: CASSYSSGSSYNEQFF. The CDR3, as DNA: TGCGCCAGCAGCTACTCTAGCGGAAGCTCCTACAATGAGCAGTTCTTC.

The chain links TRBV6-4 to TRBJ2-5; TRBD1 matches at 7 bases. The CDR3 is 16 residues long. Germline CDR1 MRHNA, CDR2 SNTAGT. V lost 2 bases, J lost 3 bases, and 9 bases stayed unmatched. CDR3 amino acids: CASSDTGQTTKETQYF. The CDR3 coding sequence is TGTGCCAGCAGTGACACGGGACAGACGACTAAAGAGACCCAGTACTTC.

The chain recombines TRBV6-5 with TRBJ1-2, with TRBD1 as a possible D gene (5 bases). Trimming cost V 4 bases and J 4 bases, with 7 bases left between them. This CDR3 contains 12 residues. Germline CDR1 reads MNHEY; CDR2 reads SVGAGI. The CDR3 loop reads CASSWQGYGYTF. The CDR3 DNA follows: TGTGCCAGCAGTTGGCAGGGCTATGGCTACACCTTC.

This clone came up a few times. This sample includes further DNA sequences coding for the same CDR3. The chain links TRBV30 to TRBJ2-7, with 7 positions matching TRBD1. With 3 bases clipped from V and 3 bases from J, the junction kept 2 bases outside the gene matches. CDR1 GTSNPN and CDR2 SVGIG come from the germline V gene (reference sequence). There are 12 residues in the CDR3. The CDR3 coding sequence is TGTGCCTGGAGCGGGGACAGCTACGAGCAGTACTTC. It translates to CAWSGDSYEQYF.

The chain uses TRBV4-1 and TRBJ1-1; a possible D gene is TRBD1 (6 bases). Trimming stripped 3 bases from V and 1 base from J, with 12 bases between. In germline, CDR1 is MGHRA, CDR2 YSYEKL. This CDR3 is 15 amino acids long. The CDR3 sequence: CASSHPGQQNTEAFF. DNA for the CDR3: TGCGCCAGCAGCCACCCCGGACAGCAGAACACTGAAGCTTTCTTT.